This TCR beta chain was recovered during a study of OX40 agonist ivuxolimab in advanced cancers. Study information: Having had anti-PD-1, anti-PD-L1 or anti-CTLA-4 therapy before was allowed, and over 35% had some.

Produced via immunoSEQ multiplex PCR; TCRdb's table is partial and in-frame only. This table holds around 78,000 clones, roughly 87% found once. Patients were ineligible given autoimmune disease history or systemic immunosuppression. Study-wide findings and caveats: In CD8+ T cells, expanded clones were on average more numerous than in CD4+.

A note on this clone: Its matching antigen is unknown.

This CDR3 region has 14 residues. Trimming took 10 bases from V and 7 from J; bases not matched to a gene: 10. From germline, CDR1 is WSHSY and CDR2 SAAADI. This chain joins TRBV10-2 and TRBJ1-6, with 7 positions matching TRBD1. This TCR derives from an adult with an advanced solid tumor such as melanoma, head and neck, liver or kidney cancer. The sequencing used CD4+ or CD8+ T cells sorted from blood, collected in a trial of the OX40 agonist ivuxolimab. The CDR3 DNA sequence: TGCGCCACCTCCACAGGGACAGCGAATTCACCCCTCCACTTT. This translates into CATSTGTANSPLHF.